These T cell receptor beta chains were read from a single sample in a study of CD8 T cells in Susac syndrome. MiXCR, applied by TCRdb to the immunoSEQ multiplex PCR reads, yields one record per CDR3 protein. The sample records approximately 210,000 distinct CDR3 sequences, 85% to 95% being singletons. What was sequenced was CD4+ T cells from PBMCs. Receptors originate from a human donor with Susac syndrome. CDR3s include the opening cysteine and the closing phenylalanine or tryptophan. A D gene is named only where the DNA matches it firmly. Part of the rows lack a size; the others show once, few, many or a class for expanded clones.

size,J,D,V,CDR3,DNA
.,TRBJ1-5,TRBD1,TRBV19,CASSILDRATNQPQHF,TGTGCCAGTAGTATCCTGGACAGGGCCACCAATCAGCCCCAGCATTTT
.,TRBJ1-1,TRBD1,TRBV20-1,CSAMEDRAIPEAFF,TGCAGTGCTATGGAGGACAGGGCCATTCCTGAAGCTTTCTTT
.,TRBJ1-1,.,TRBV18,CASSSSRGWGEDEAFF,TGTGCCAGCTCATCAAGCCGGGGATGGGGTGAGGATGAAGCTTTCTTT
.,TRBJ2-7,.,TRBV20-1,CSAFPQGMHYEQYF,TGCAGTGCCTTTCCACAGGGTATGCACTACGAGCAGTACTTC
.,TRBJ1-2,TRBD1,TRBV20-1,CSASGRGTGYGYTF,TGCAGTGCTAGTGGCAGGGGGACAGGATATGGCTACACCTTC
once,TRBJ1-1,.,TRBV4-1,CASSQAAGGSNTEAFF,TGCGCCAGCAGCCAAGCGGCCGGAGGGTCGAACACTGAAGCTTTCTTT
.,TRBJ1-1,TRBD1,TRBV27,CASSPQGAFTEAFF,TGTGCCAGCAGTCCTCAGGGGGCCTTCACTGAAGCTTTCTTT
.,TRBJ2-5,.,TRBV7-2,CASSLAGSGPSETQYF,TGTGCCAGCAGCTTAGCGGGAAGCGGGCCCTCGGAGACCCAGTACTTC
.,TRBJ1-6,.,TRBV5-1,CASSTPGDDSPLHF,TGCGCCAGCAGCACCCCGGGAGACGATTCACCCCTCCACTTT
.,TRBJ1-3,.,TRBV11-2,CASSLEGSGNTIYF,TGTGCCAGCAGCTTGGAGGGCTCTGGAAACACCATATATTTT
.,TRBJ1-5,.,TRBV7-2,CASSSAGTYSNQPQHF,TGTGCCAGCAGCTCCGCCGGGACCTATAGCAATCAGCCCCAGCATTTT
.,TRBJ2-3,.,TRBV7-8,CASSVQGADTQYF,TGTGCCAGCAGCGTCCAAGGGGCAGATACGCAGTATTTT
.,TRBJ2-7,.,TRBV20-1,CSARDSPGNHEQYF,TGCAGTGCTAGAGATTCTCCAGGGAACCACGAGCAGTACTTC
.,TRBJ1-2,TRBD1,TRBV12-3/TRBV12-4,CASSSPGQGRYTF,TGTGCCAGCAGTTCCCCGGGACAGGGGCGCTACACCTTC
.,TRBJ2-7,.,TRBV5-6,CASSMVGIKPYEQYF,TGTGCCAGCAGCATGGTGGGTATTAAACCCTACGAGCAGTACTTC
.,TRBJ2-7,.,TRBV6-6,CASIQDRIGYEQYF,TGTGCCAGCATTCAAGACAGGATCGGCTACGAGCAGTACTTC
.,TRBJ1-2,.,TRBV4-2,CASSQVDNKVGYGYTF,TGTGCCAGCAGCCAAGTTGACAACAAAGTTGGCTATGGCTACACCTTC
.,TRBJ2-1,.,TRBV7-2,CASSSGIHSQFF,TGTGCCAGCAGCTCGGGGATCCACAGCCAGTTCTTC
once,TRBJ1-6,TRBD1,TRBV20-1,CSASGGTVYNSPLHF,TGCAGTGCTAGTGGCGGGACAGTTTATAATTCACCCCTCCACTTT
.,TRBJ2-3,TRBD2,TRBV5-4,CASSRSPSGDGADTQYF,TGTGCCAGCAGCCGAAGTCCTAGCGGGGATGGAGCAGATACGCAGTATTTT
once,TRBJ2-1,.,TRBV6-2/TRBV6-3,CASKWLNRERGEQFF,TGTGCCAGCAAGTGGCTTAACAGGGAGAGGGGTGAGCAGTTCTTC
.,TRBJ1-1,.,TRBV28,CASTKRENTEAFF,TGTGCCAGCACCAAAAGGGAGAACACTGAAGCTTTCTTT
.,TRBJ2-3,.,TRBV6-6,CASSYEFVDTQYF,TGTGCCAGCAGTTACGAGTTCGTAGATACGCAGTATTTT
.,TRBJ2-2,.,TRBV30,CAWTPITGHGELFF,TGTGCCTGGACTCCTATAACAGGGCACGGGGAGCTGTTTTTT
.,TRBJ2-7,TRBD1,TRBV6-2/TRBV6-3,CASRRSGTGGGEQYF,TGTGCCAGCCGACGATCCGGGACAGGGGGTGGCGAGCAGTACTTC
.,TRBJ2-1,.,TRBV27,CASSFRVGAGRQFF,TGTGCCAGCAGTTTCAGGGTGGGGGCCGGTCGTCAGTTCTTC
.,TRBJ1-4,.,TRBV29-1,CSVPAPGGFNEKLFF,TGCAGCGTCCCCGCCCCCGGGGGTTTTAATGAAAAACTGTTTTTT
.,TRBJ2-3,.,TRBV14,CASSESLGDTQYF,TGTGCCAGCAGCGAGTCTTTGGGAGATACGCAGTATTTT
.,TRBJ1-2,.,TRBV30,CAWVATETYGYTF,TGTGCCTGGGTTGCGACGGAAACCTATGGCTACACCTTC
.,TRBJ1-1,TRBD1,TRBV12-3/TRBV12-4,CASRGQGITEAFF,TGTGCCAGCAGGGGACAGGGTATCACTGAAGCTTTCTTT
.,TRBJ1-4,.,TRBV20-1,CSAGEGEKLFF,TGCAGTGCAGGGGAGGGTGAAAAACTGTTTTTT
.,TRBJ2-3,TRBD2,TRBV20-1,CSARVAPTSGGKTDTQYF,TGCAGTGCTAGAGTGGCCCCTACTAGCGGGGGGAAAACAGATACGCAGTATTTT
.,TRBJ1-6,.,TRBV19,CASALLDSHSPLHF,TGTGCCAGCGCTCTTTTAGACAGCCATTCACCCCTCCACTTT
.,TRBJ2-5,.,TRBV7-9,CALDWTQETQYF,TGTGCCCTGGACTGGACCCAAGAGACCCAGTACTTC
.,TRBJ1-5,.,TRBV29-1,CSVEILAPYSNQPQHF,TGCAGCGTTGAAATTTTGGCACCATATAGCAATCAGCCCCAGCATTTT
once,TRBJ2-5,.,TRBV7-9,CASSLLAQQETQYF,TGTGCCAGCAGCTTACTAGCGCAGCAAGAGACCCAGTACTTC
.,TRBJ2-7,.,TRBV6-6,CASSNQPDLGAYEQYF,TGTGCCAGCAGCAACCAGCCCGACCTAGGGGCCTACGAGCAGTACTTC
.,TRBJ2-7,.,TRBV18,CASSPEEGLPREQYF,TGTGCCAGCTCACCCGAGGAAGGCCTACCCCGCGAGCAGTACTTC
.,TRBJ1-6,.,TRBV7-8,CASSRDRGGNSPLHF,TGTGCCAGCAGCCGGGACCGGGGGGGTAATTCACCCCTCCACTTT
.,TRBJ1-4,.,TRBV30,CAWSVGQQPNEKLFF,TGTGCCTGGAGTGTAGGGCAGCAACCGAATGAAAAACTGTTTTTT
.,TRBJ1-6,.,TRBV10-3,CATRQDRAPLHF,TGTGCCACCCGACAGGACCGGGCGCCCCTCCACTTT
.,TRBJ1-6,.,TRBV5-6,CASSPDAGHNSPLHF,TGTGCCAGCAGCCCCGACGCGGGCCATAATTCACCCCTCCACTTT
.,TRBJ2-2,.,TRBV5-1,CASGMTGATGELFF,TGCGCCAGCGGGATGACAGGAGCCACCGGGGAGCTGTTTTTT
.,TRBJ1-1,.,TRBV20-1,CSARDPLGEAFF,TGCAGTGCTAGAGATCCTTTAGGTGAAGCTTTCTTT
.,TRBJ2-7,.,TRBV6-6,CASSYTDEQYF,TGTGCCAGCAGTTACACCGACGAGCAGTACTTC
once,TRBJ2-5,TRBD2,TRBV20-1,CSAPSSGGVGGAQYF,TGCAGTGCTCCTTCTTCTGGGGGGGTAGGCGGGGCCCAGTACTTC
.,TRBJ2-1,TRBD1,TRBV3-1,CASSPQGDRPTYSYNEQFF,TGTGCCAGCAGCCCCCAGGGGGACAGGCCGACCTACTCCTACAATGAGCAGTTCTTC
.,TRBJ2-1,TRBD2,TRBV6-1,CASRFGTSGFYNEQFF,TGTGCCAGCAGGTTCGGGACTAGCGGGTTTTACAATGAGCAGTTCTTC
.,TRBJ2-1,TRBD1,TRBV7-8,CASSSDRSAYNEQFF,TGTGCCAGCAGCTCGGACAGGAGCGCCTACAATGAGCAGTTCTTC
.,TRBJ2-2,.,TRBV9,CASSVDILNTGELFF,TGTGCCAGCAGCGTCGACATCTTGAACACCGGGGAGCTGTTTTTT
.,TRBJ2-1,TRBD2,TRBV4-3,CASGPSGGARNEQFF,TGCGCCAGCGGACCTAGCGGGGGGGCGAGGAATGAGCAGTTCTTC
.,TRBJ2-5,.,TRBV19,CASSMGGHEKRTQYF,TGTGCCAGTAGTATGGGGGGGCACGAGAAGAGGACCCAGTACTTC
.,TRBJ2-1,TRBD2,TRBV5-1,CASSSRKTSGGINEQFF,TGCGCCAGCAGCTCACGAAAGACTAGCGGGGGAATCAATGAGCAGTTCTTC
.,TRBJ2-7,TRBD2,TRBV20-1,CSASSLAGSYEQYF,TGCAGTGCTAGTAGTCTAGCGGGTTCCTACGAGCAGTACTTC
.,TRBJ1-2,TRBD1,TRBV20-1,CSARDLMGQGSYGYTF,TGCAGTGCTAGAGATCTCATGGGACAGGGAAGCTATGGCTACACCTTC
.,TRBJ2-5,.,TRBV7-9,CASSLEGQVQETQYF,TGTGCCAGCAGCTTAGAGGGGCAGGTCCAAGAGACCCAGTACTTC
.,TRBJ2-4,.,TRBV6-5,CASSYRDSQYF,TGTGCCAGCAGTTACCGGGACTCCCAGTACTTC
.,TRBJ1-1,.,TRBV6-5,CASAGNTEAFF,TGTGCCAGCGCGGGGAACACTGAAGCTTTCTTT
.,TRBJ1-6,.,TRBV5-4,CASSLRVDSPLHF,TGTGCCAGCAGCTTGAGGGTGGATTCACCCCTCCACTTT